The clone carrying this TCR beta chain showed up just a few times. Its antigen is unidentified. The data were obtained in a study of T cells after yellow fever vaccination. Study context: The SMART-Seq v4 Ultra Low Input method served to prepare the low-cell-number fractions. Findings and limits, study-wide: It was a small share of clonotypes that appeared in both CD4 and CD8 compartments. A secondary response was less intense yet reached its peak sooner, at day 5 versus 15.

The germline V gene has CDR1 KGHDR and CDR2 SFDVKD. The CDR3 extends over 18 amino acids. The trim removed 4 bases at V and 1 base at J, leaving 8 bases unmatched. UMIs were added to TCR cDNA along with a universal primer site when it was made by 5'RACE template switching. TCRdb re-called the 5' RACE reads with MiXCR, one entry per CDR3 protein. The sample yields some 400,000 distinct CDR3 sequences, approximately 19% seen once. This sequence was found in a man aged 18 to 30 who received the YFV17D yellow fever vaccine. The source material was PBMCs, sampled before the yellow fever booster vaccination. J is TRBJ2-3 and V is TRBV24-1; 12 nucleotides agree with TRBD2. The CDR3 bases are TGTGCCACCAGTGAAACGACTAGCGGGGGATCCCGCACAGATACGCAGTATTTT. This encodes CATSETTSGGSRTDTQYF.